What follows are 27 T cell receptor beta chains derived from one specimen sequenced in a study of T cells in Graves' hyperthyroidism and ophthalmopathy. What was amplified from RNA transcripts were TCR beta CDR3 regions. HTBI primers were the set used in a first-round RT-PCR of the TCR CDR3. In TCRdb, the multiplex PCR reads were re-called with MiXCR into one record per CDR3 protein. The repertoire holds around 400,000 distinct CDR3 sequences, with about 12% as singletons. Material: blood. These receptors came from a woman under 30 with Graves' hyperthyroidism.

This clonotype was counted only a few times. This chain connects TRBV12-3 or TRBV12-4 to TRBJ1-6, with D tentatively TRBD1 (5 bases). The V end lost 2 bases, the J end lost 5 bases, and 7 bases lay between the germline ends. The CDR3 length is 14 residues. The chain's CDR3 is CASSLFRDNSPLHF. The CDR3 bases are TGTGCCAGCAGTTTATTCAGGGATAATTCACCCCTCCACTTT.

This clonotype was recorded many times. The chain employs TRBV20-1 and TRBJ2-1; no reliable D call. Trimming removed 3 bases from V and 3 bases from J, with 15 bases in between. The germline V gene has CDR1 DFQATT and CDR2 SNEGSKA (reference sequence). The CDR3 contains 15 residues. The CDR3 region has the DNA TGCAGTGCTAGGTTTATCCAAGGGATCTACAATGAGCAGTTCTTC. Its protein product is CSARFIQGIYNEQFF.

This clonotype was counted many times. V usage is TRBV27 and J usage is TRBJ2-7; D is uncertain. Trimming removed 5 bases at V and 0 bases at J, with 11 bases between. This CDR3 spans 14 amino acids. In germline, CDR1 is MNHEY, CDR2 SMNVEV (reference sequence). CDR3 bases: TGTGCCAGCAGTATCGACTGGGGCTCCTACGAGCAGTACTTC. Protein: CASSIDWGSYEQYF.

The table lists this clonotype with many counts. The CDR3, as DNA: TGCAGTGCTAGTCTAGCGGGAGGAACAGATACGCAGTATTTT. It yields the protein CSASLAGGTDTQYF. The V gene is TRBV20-1, the J gene TRBJ2-3; 11 nucleotides align to TRBD2. Germline V lookup: CDR1 DFQATT, CDR2 SNEGSKA (reference sequence). V trimming: 3 bases; J trimming: 3 bases; junction bases outside the gene matches: 2. The CDR3 has 14 residues.

This clonotype occurred many times. The chain recombines TRBV20-1 with TRBJ1-2; no definite D call. The ends were cut back, 6 bases at V and 8 bases at J, with 19 bases in the middle. The CDR3 contains 13 residues. Germline V CDR1 and CDR2: DFQATT, SNEGSKA (reference sequence). The DNA for the CDR3 is TGCAGTGCCGAAAGGACGGCCCAGAGGGGCTACACCTTC. It encodes CSAERTAQRGYTF.

This clonotype occurred many times. The V call is TRBV7-9, the J call TRBJ2-5, with a weak D call TRBD2 (6 bases). V gave up 5 bases and J gave up 0 bases, with 13 bases separating them. Germline V gives CDR1 SEHNR, CDR2 FQNEAQ (reference sequence). The CDR3 is 15 amino acids. CDR3 sequence (DNA): TGTGCCAGCAGCCCGGGCCGCGGGGACCAAGAGACCCAGTACTTC. Translated, it gives CASSPGRGDQETQYF. The full variable domain, with the rest looked up from reference TRBV7-9 and TRBJ2-5, is DTGVSQNPRHKITKRGQNVTFRCDPISEHNRLYWYRQTLGQGPEFLTYFQNEAQLEKSRLLSDRFSAERPKGSFSTLEIQRTEQGDSAMYLCASSPGRGDQETQYFGPGTRLLVL.

This chain uses TRBV6-1 with TRBJ1-1; D remains ambiguous. V dropped 10 bases and J dropped 0 bases, with 9 bases sitting between them. Germline assignment: CDR1 MNHNS and CDR2 SASEGT. The CDR3 spans 12 residues. The CDR3: CATRTLNTEAFF. In DNA form, the CDR3 reads TGTGCCACCAGGACCCTGAACACTGAAGCTTTCTTT.

This clonotype was found many times. V and J are TRBV6-5 and TRBJ1-6; unclear D gene. From germline, CDR1 is MNHEY and CDR2 SVGAGI. The CDR3 is 16 residues long. Trimming left V 2 bases short and J 9 bases short, with 17 bases between. The CDR3, as DNA: TGTGCCAGCAGTTACCCGGAATTATCCGAAGGTTCACCCCTCCACTTT. This translates into CASSYPELSEGSPLHF.

The chain carries TRBV27 and TRBJ1-2, with 8 nucleotides matching TRBD1. CDR1 and CDR2 (germline): MNHEY, SMNVEV (reference sequence). This CDR3 comprises 15 residues. V lost 5 bases and J lost 7; bases outside the gene matches: 12. Here the CDR3 reads CASSTPGQGRSGYTF. The CDR3 DNA reads TGTGCCAGCAGTACCCCCGGACAGGGTAGGTCTGGCTACACCTTC.

This clonotype has ten or more counts. The gene calls are TRBV5-6 and TRBJ2-3; TRBD1 or TRBD2 may be the D gene (5 bases each). This CDR3 has 18 residues. V was cut by 4 bases and J by 7 bases, with 28 bases left in between. Germline V lookup: CDR1 SGHDT, CDR2 YYEEEE. CDR3 sequence reads: CASSRILPGRPVRNTQYF. The DNA for the CDR3 is TGTGCCAGCAGCCGAATCCTCCCGGGACGTCCAGTACGTAATACGCAGTATTTT.

This clonotype was seen repeatedly, ten times or more. The V gene is TRBV2, the J gene TRBJ2-2, with a weak D call TRBD1 (5 bases). Between the trimmed V and J ends, which lost 6 bases and 0 bases, there was a span of 11 bases. The germline V gene encodes CDR1 SNHLY and CDR2 FYNNEI. This CDR3 is built from 15 residues. The CDR3 DNA follows: TGTGCCAGCAGCGTAGACAGCGCGAACACCGGGGAGCTGTTTTTT. It encodes CASSVDSANTGELFF.

This clonotype has ten or more counts. V and J are TRBV6-1 and TRBJ2-5; D possibly corresponds to TRBD1 (6 bases). Germline values: CDR1 MNHNS, CDR2 SASEGT. Trimming took off 4 bases at V and 5 bases at J, with 11 bases between the two ends. This CDR3 has 13 amino acids. CDR3 sequence (DNA): TGTGCCAGCAGTGCGAACAGGGAGGAGACCCAGTACTTC. Protein: CASSANREETQYF.

At least ten counts were recorded for this clonotype. This chain links TRBV3-1 with TRBJ1-1, with a weak D call TRBD1 (6 bases). CDR1 is LGHDT, CDR2 YNNKEL, per germline (reference sequence). CDR3 length: 14 residues. V was clipped by 4 bases and J by 6 bases, with 15 bases between them. The DNA of the CDR3 is TGTGCCAGCAGCCTAAGATATGGACAGCCTGAAGCTTTCTTT. Its protein product is CASSLRYGQPEAFF.

There are many counts of this clonotype. The rearrangement links TRBV10-3 to TRBJ2-7, with D possibly matching TRBD1 (5 bases). This CDR3 comprises 12 residues. Germline CDR1 ENHRY, CDR2 SYGVKD. Trimming pared 7 bases from V and 6 bases from J, leaving 13 bases between. CDR3 sequence (DNA): TGTGCCATCAAGGAACAGGACCTCGAGCAGTACTTC. It encodes CAIKEQDLEQYF.

This clonotype appeared many times. V usage is TRBV28 and J usage is TRBJ2-3, with 7 bases fitting TRBD1. J was trimmed by 5 bases and V by 6 bases; bases with no gene match: 11. The germline CDR1 and CDR2 sequences are MDHEN and SYDVKM. This CDR3 has 15 residues. CDR3 sequence (DNA): TGTGCCAGCAGGGGTGGACAGGTCGAAGTAGATACGCAGTATTTT. Its protein is CASRGGQVEVDTQYF.

This clonotype occurred many times. The chain is built from TRBV20-1 and TRBJ2-5; D gene ambiguous. The germline V gene has CDR1 DFQATT and CDR2 SNEGSKA (reference sequence). This CDR3 spans 8 amino acids. CDR3 sequence (DNA): TGCGCGGTAGAGACCCAGTACTTC. Translation gives CAVETQYF.

This clonotype was recorded many times. The chain links TRBV27 to TRBJ2-2; 10 bases map to TRBD2. The CDR3 length is 16 residues. V lost 7 bases and J lost 7; bases outside the gene matches: 12. Germline-derived CDR1 and CDR2 are MNHEY and SMNVEV (reference sequence). CDR3 amino acids: CASTLLAGVIGGELFF. The CDR3 DNA reads TGTGCCAGCACCCTGCTAGCGGGGGTTATAGGCGGGGAGCTGTTTTTT.

This clonotype was seen at least ten times. CDR3 coding DNA: TGTGCCAGCAGTTTGGCCTCTGGCACTGAAGCTTTCTTT. Encoded protein: CASSLASGTEAFF. The genes are TRBV12-3 or TRBV12-4 and TRBJ1-1; D call uncertain. The CDR3 is 13 residues long. V was cut by 3 bases and J by 4 bases, with 9 bases left in between.

Ten or more counts support this clonotype. The V and J genes are TRBV30 and TRBJ2-3; TRBD1 is a possible D gene (5 bases). This CDR3 region has 14 residues. The germline V gene encodes CDR1 GTSNPN and CDR2 SVGIG (reference sequence). Trimming removed 3 bases from V and 2 bases from J, with 12 bases in between. CDR3 sequence reads: CAWSRDGNTDTQYF. The CDR3 bases are TGTGCCTGGAGCAGGGATGGCAACACAGATACGCAGTATTTT.

This clonotype was observed at least ten times. V gene TRBV4-3 combines with J gene TRBJ2-7; TRBD2 aligns across 10 bases. The germline V gene has CDR1 LGHNA and CDR2 YSLEER. CDR3 length equals 16 residues. J was trimmed by 2 bases and V by 0 bases; bases with no gene match: 4. CDR3: CASSQESTSGAYEQYF. Here the CDR3 DNA reads TGCGCCAGCAGCCAAGAATCTACTAGCGGGGCCTACGAGCAGTACTTC.

This clonotype was observed at least ten times. The CDR3 bases are TGTGCCACCGGGACAGGGATCAACTATGGCTACACCTTC. Protein sequence: CATGTGINYGYTF. The chain joins TRBV28 to TRBJ1-2, with 9 positions matching TRBD1. With 10 bases clipped from V and 2 bases from J, the junction kept 5 bases outside the gene matches. Germline lookup yields CDR1 MDHEN and CDR2 SYDVKM. The CDR3 extends over 13 amino acids.

This clonotype has a count of ten or more. The rearrangement links TRBV28 to TRBJ2-5; D gene ambiguous. This CDR3 is 10 amino acids long. Trimming removed 7 bases from V and 7 bases from J, with 7 bases in between. Germline V gene lookup returns CDR1 MDHEN and CDR2 SYDVKM. Here the CDR3 reads CASKKGTQYF. CDR3 bases: TGTGCCAGCAAGAAGGGGACCCAGTACTTC. Full variable domain (outside the CDR3, taken from reference TRBV28 and TRBJ2-5): DVKVTQSSRYLVKRTGEKVFLECVQDMDHENMFWYRQDPGLGLRLIYFSYDVKMKEKGDIPEGYSVSREKKERFSLILESASTNQTSMYLCASKKGTQYFGPGTRLLVL.

Written as DNA, the CDR3 is TGTGCCAGCAGCTGGGAAGTCCGGAATACGCAGTATTTT. As protein: CASSWEVRNTQYF. This chain joins TRBV5-6 and TRBJ2-3; D remains ambiguous. V lost 3 bases to trimming and J lost 7 bases, with 12 bases between them. The CDR3 totals 13 residues. In germline, CDR1 is SGHDT, CDR2 YYEEEE.

This clonotype was seen at least ten times. V and J are TRBV6-1 and TRBJ2-1, with 7 bases that match TRBD2. The V gene's germline CDR1 is MNHNS and CDR2 SASEGT. The CDR3 is made up of 17 amino acids. Trimming cost V 8 bases and J 4 bases; bases outside gene matches: 17. The DNA of the CDR3 is TGTGCCAGCTCGTTAGTATGGGCGTCGGGGGGATACAATGAGCAGTTCTTC. Translating it yields CASSLVWASGGYNEQFF.

Only a few counts were recorded for this clonotype. The chain couples TRBV19 to TRBJ1-2; tentatively, D is TRBD1 (5 bases). The length of the CDR3 is 19 residues. Per germline, CDR1 LNHDA and CDR2 SQIVND (reference sequence). V gave up 5 bases and J gave up 3 bases, with 28 bases separating them. CDR3 bases: TGTGCCAGTAGTGTCCGGGACCCTTCTCTGGAGGCCTCTTACTATGGCTACACCTTC. Residues: CASSVRDPSLEASYYGYTF.

V usage is TRBV6-5 and J usage is TRBJ2-3, with TRBD2 identical over 7 bases. Germline V lookup: CDR1 MNHEY, CDR2 SVGAGI. J was trimmed by 1 base and V by 0 bases; bases with no gene match: 4. The CDR3 consists of 16 residues. CDR3 loop: CASSYSRAGGTDTQYF. The CDR3 DNA reads TGTGCCAGCAGTTACTCGAGGGCGGGAGGCACAGATACGCAGTATTTT.

This clonotype was seen only a few times. The rearrangement links TRBV6-1 to TRBJ1-1; no reliable D call. This CDR3 region has 14 residues. Germline CDR1 and CDR2: MNHNS and SASEGT. V was trimmed by 7 bases and J by 0 bases, leaving 12 bases between them. The chain's CDR3 is CASKRAHMNTEAFF. DNA of the CDR3: TGTGCCAGCAAGAGGGCCCACATGAACACTGAAGCTTTCTTT.